This T cell receptor beta chain comes out of a study of blood T cells in healthy people across ages. Study-level results: A strong correlation between TCR beta diversity and naive T cell percentage was seen.

Notes on this clonotype: The antigen is unknown.

The germline V gene encodes CDR1 SQVTM and CDR2 ANQGSEA. V gave up 4 bases and J gave up 2 bases, with 9 bases separating them. The CDR3 length is 12 residues. Using a J-beta primer mix together with a sample-barcoded 5' primer, a second PCR was run for roughly 7 to 12 cycles. Each CDR3 protein is one row after TCRdb ran MiXCR on the 5' RACE reads. The data hold some 940,000 distinct CDR3 sequences, with almost 30% observed a single time. In addition, the sample was reused for a study of T cells of mothers and their children.

This clonotype was sampled from a woman aged 40 to 50 in good health. The sample taken for sequencing was blood. The chain recombines TRBV29-1 with TRBJ2-7, with D hard to call. CDR3 DNA: TGCAGCGTTGTTGAAATGGCCTACGAGCAGTACTTC. Its protein is CSVVEMAYEQYF.